Below are 24 T cell receptor beta chains sequenced from a single sample in a study of blood T cell repertoires in COVID-19. Only in-frame clones appear in the TCRdb table, and some are missing; sequencing was by immunoSEQ multiplex PCR. The sample lists under 110,000 clones, almost 95% occurring once. Sequenced sample: peripheral blood. The receptors were gathered from a man aged 50 to 60 with active COVID-19.

The rearrangement uses TRBV10-1 and TRBJ2-1; 9 bases agree with TRBD1. This CDR3 is built from 15 residues. Germline trimming cut 3 bases from V and 7 bases from J; bases unmatched to any gene: 7. Per the germline V gene, CDR1 is WNHNN and CDR2 is SYGVQD (reference sequence). For the CDR3, the DNA is TGCGCCAGCAGTGAATCCGGGACAGGGATGAATGAGCAGTTCTTC. Its protein is CASSESGTGMNEQFF.

In nucleotides, the CDR3 is TGTGCCAGCACCCCTCGGGGGTCAGATACGCAGTATTTT. Protein product: CASTPRGSDTQYF. The rearrangement uses TRBV5-4 and TRBJ2-3; tentatively, D is TRBD2 (6 bases). V lost 6 bases and J lost 4, with 12 bases in between. The CDR3 covers 13 residues. Germline values: CDR1 SGHNT, CDR2 YYREEE (reference sequence).

This clone was detected only once. The V and J genes are TRBV19 and TRBJ1-1; TRBD1 matches 7 bases. Trimming at V came to 5 bases and at J to 4 bases, leaving 7 bases not matched to a gene. The CDR3 has 14 residues. Germline V gene lookup returns CDR1 LNHDA and CDR2 SQIVND (reference sequence). CDR3 DNA sequence: TGTGCCAGTAGTCTACAGGGGTCGGTCACTGAAGCTTTCTTT. Its protein is CASSLQGSVTEAFF.

In the case of this clone: At one end, the junction sequence differs from germline, possibly due to a read error. CDR3 amino acids: CASSLGLVYNNEQFF. DNA for the CDR3: TGTGCCAGCAGTTTAGGGTTGGTATACAACAATGAGCAGTTCTTC. The chain is built from TRBV7-9 and TRBJ2-1; no clear D gene. CDR1 is SEHNR and CDR2 is FQNEAQ in the germline V gene (reference sequence). This CDR3 is 15 amino acids long.

V usage is TRBV2 and J usage is TRBJ2-1; 8 bases are shared with TRBD2. The germline CDR1 and CDR2 sequences are SNHLY and FYNNEI. Trimming took 7 bases from V and 7 from J; bases not matched to a gene: 9. This CDR3 has 14 amino acids. The CDR3 is CASMFETSANEQFF. The CDR3 bases are TGTGCCAGCATGTTCGAGACTAGCGCTAATGAGCAGTTCTTC.

V and J are TRBV7-2 and TRBJ2-3, with TRBD2 matching 8 bases. Germline CDR1 reads SGHTA; CDR2 reads FQGNSA. The CDR3 is 16 amino acids. V lost 3 bases, J lost 8 bases, and 13 bases stayed unmatched. The CDR3 reads CASSLPSGQPGITQYF. The CDR3 nucleotides read TGTGCCAGCAGCTTGCCTAGCGGGCAACCGGGGATTACGCAGTATTTT. The complete variable domain, with remaining parts taken from reference TRBV7-2 and TRBJ2-3, reads GAGVSQSPSNKVTEKGKDVELRCDPISGHTALYWYRQSLGQGLEFLIYFQGNSAPDKSGLPSDRFSAERTGGSVSTLTIQRTQQEDSAVYLCASSLPSGQPGITQYFGPGTRLTVL.

This clone was seen a handful of times. In nucleotides, the CDR3 is TGTGCCAGCAGTGACAACGTGGGCTTTGGAAAACTGTTTTTT. Amino acids: CASSDNVGFGKLFF. The chain recombines TRBV2 with TRBJ1-4, with D hard to call. CDR1 is SNHLY and CDR2 is FYNNEI in the germline V gene. V was trimmed by 3 bases and J by 10 bases, leaving 15 bases between them. CDR3 length: 14 residues.

V usage is TRBV28 and J usage is TRBJ1-1; a weak D match, TRBD1 (6 bases). V lost 0 bases, J lost 4 bases, and 15 bases lay in between. CDR1 and CDR2 (germline): MDHEN, SYDVKM. The CDR3 runs to 16 residues. In DNA, the CDR3 is TGTGCCAGCAGTTTATGGGGGGGGGCTAGCGGCACTGAAGCTTTCTTT. It yields the protein CASSLWGGASGTEAFF.

In its sample, this clone was seen once. The gene calls are TRBV15 and TRBJ2-1; D ambiguous. The CDR3 extends over 15 amino acids. Trimming took off 0 bases at V and 3 bases at J, with 9 bases between the two ends. Germline lookup yields CDR1 LNHNV and CDR2 YYDKDF (reference sequence). The CDR3 DNA follows: TGTGCCACCAGCAGAGAAGCAGGCAACTACAATGAGCAGTTCTTC. Translated: CATSREAGNYNEQFF. The entire variable domain, with the rest obtained from reference TRBV15 and TRBJ2-1, is as follows: DAMVIQNPRYQVTQFGKPVTLSCSQTLNHNVMYWYQQKSSQAPKLLFHYYDKDFNNEADTPDNFQSRRPNTSFCFLDIRSPGLGDTAMYLCATSREAGNYNEQFFGPGTRLTVL.

The rearrangement uses TRBV13 and TRBJ2-7, with 8 bases that match TRBD2. Unmatched junction bases numbered 16, after V lost 5 bases and J lost 7 bases. The CDR3 consists of 16 residues. The germline V gene has CDR1 PRHDT and CDR2 FYEKMQ (reference sequence). The chain's CDR3 is CASSATRAGVSREQYF. CDR3 DNA sequence: TGTGCCAGCAGCGCCACGAGAGCGGGAGTGTCCAGGGAGCAGTACTTC. The entire variable domain, with the rest obtained from reference TRBV13 and TRBJ2-7, is as follows: AAGVIQSPRHLIKEKRETATLKCYPIPRHDTVYWYQQGPGQDPQFLISFYEKMQSDKGSIPDRFSAQQFSDYHSELNMSSLELGDSALYFCASSATRAGVSREQYFGPGTRLTVT.

J is TRBJ1-2 and V is TRBV27; 7 bases are shared with TRBD1. Germline loops: CDR1 MNHEY, CDR2 SMNVEV (reference sequence). The length of the CDR3 is 14 residues. The V and J ends lost 0 bases and 5 bases, in that order; junction bases with no gene match: 3. CDR3 residues: CASSLSAGGYGYTF. CDR3 in DNA: TGTGCCAGCAGTTTATCCGCAGGGGGTTATGGCTACACCTTC.

The gene calls are TRBV7-8 and TRBJ2-1; 7 bases fit TRBD2. The trim removed 5 bases at V and 6 bases at J, leaving 7 bases unmatched. Germline V CDR1 and CDR2: SGHVS, FQNEAQ. The CDR3 extends over 14 amino acids. For the CDR3, the DNA is TGTGCCAGCAGCCGACGGCGGACTAGCAATGAGCAGTTCTTC. This translates into CASSRRRTSNEQFF.

V usage is TRBV11-1 and J usage is TRBJ2-1, with a possible D match to TRBD2 (5 bases). The CDR3 has 15 amino acids. With 2 bases removed from V and 7 bases from J, the gap between germline ends came to 15 bases. Germline loops: CDR1 SGHAT, CDR2 FQDESV (reference sequence). The CDR3, as DNA: TGTGCCAGCAGCTTACAACTAGTGGCCGTGAATGAGCAGTTCTTC. Translating it yields CASSLQLVAVNEQFF. The variable domain in full, with the rest retrieved from reference TRBV11-1 and TRBJ2-1, is EAEVAQSPRYKITEKSQAVAFWCDPISGHATLYWYRQILGQGPELLVQFQDESVVDDSQLPKDRFSAERLKGVDSTLKIQPAELGDSAMYLCASSLQLVAVNEQFFGPGTRLTVL.

This chain links TRBV5-6 with TRBJ1-5; weak D call: TRBD1 (6 bases). Deletions cut 1 base from V and 7 bases from J, with 9 bases between. The length of the CDR3 is 13 residues. Germline V gene sequence: CDR1 SGHDT, CDR2 YYEEEE. This CDR3 is CASSLTGSQPQHF. CDR3 nucleotide sequence: TGTGCCAGCAGCTTGACAGGGTCCCAGCCCCAGCATTTT.

The J gene is TRBJ2-1, the V gene TRBV2; no reliable D call. There are 17 residues in the CDR3. Trimming stripped 6 bases from V and 0 bases from J, with 18 bases between. Germline V gene lookup returns CDR1 SNHLY and CDR2 FYNNEI. CDR3 in amino acids: CASSRFGATSSYNEQFF. The CDR3 nucleotides read TGTGCCAGCAGCCGATTTGGAGCGACGAGCTCCTACAATGAGCAGTTCTTC.

The genes are TRBV10-3 and TRBJ2-3; 7 bases fit TRBD1. There are 14 residues in the CDR3. V lost 6 bases, J lost 2 bases, and 5 bases stayed unmatched. CDR1 and CDR2 (germline): ENHRY, SYGVKD. The CDR3 DNA sequence: TGTGCCATCAGACAGGGGCCGATCACAGATACGCAGTATTTT. It encodes CAIRQGPITDTQYF.

The CDR3 protein is CASPMPIGNNQPQHF. CDR3 DNA sequence: TGCGCCAGCCCTATGCCGATCGGGAACAATCAGCCCCAGCATTTT. This chain connects TRBV10-2 to TRBJ1-5; no clear D gene. Germline CDR1 and CDR2: WSHSY and SAAADI. V shed 8 bases and J shed 3 bases, with 17 bases lying between them. The CDR3 spans 15 residues.

V usage is TRBV5-1 and J usage is TRBJ2-3; D unclear. The CDR3 loop spans 12 amino acids. V lost 0 bases to trimming and J lost 6 bases, with 5 bases between them. Germline V gene data show CDR1 as SGHRS and CDR2 as YFSETQ. The CDR3 sequence is CASSLAGDTQYF. CDR3 DNA sequence: TGCGCCAGCAGCTTGGCCGGGGATACGCAGTATTTT. The full variable domain, in which reference TRBV5-1 and TRBJ2-3 provide the parts outside the CDR3, is KAGVTQTPRYLIKTRGQQVTLSCSPISGHRSVSWYQQTPGQGLQFLFEYFSETQRNKGNFPGRFSGRQFSNSRSEMNVSTLELGDSALYLCASSLAGDTQYFGPGTRLTVL.

CDR3: CASSDSPNTEAFF. The CDR3 bases are TGCGCCAGCAGTGACAGTCCGAACACTGAAGCTTTCTTT. This chain uses TRBV10-1 with TRBJ1-1; D remains unclear. The CDR3 totals 13 residues. In germline, CDR1 is WNHNN, CDR2 SYGVQD (reference sequence). Trimming removed 3 bases from V and 1 base from J, with 6 bases in between.

The rearrangement links TRBV19 to TRBJ1-1; TRBD1 agrees at 8 bases. Germline loops: CDR1 LNHDA, CDR2 SQIVND (reference sequence). The ends lost 7 bases at V and 4 bases at J; junction bases unmatched: 2. The CDR3 loop spans 12 amino acids. This CDR3 is CASTTGGTEAFF. The CDR3 bases are TGTGCCAGTACAACAGGGGGCACTGAAGCTTTCTTT.

The V and J genes are TRBV2 and TRBJ2-7; no clear D gene. There are 15 residues in the CDR3. The V end was cut by 5 bases, the J end by 3 bases, with 17 bases between. Germline CDR1 reads SNHLY; CDR2 reads FYNNEI. The CDR3 DNA reads as TGTGCCAGCAGTCCTCCAGCTAGAGATATCTACGAGCAGTACTTC. Translated: CASSPPARDIYEQYF.

The J gene is TRBJ1-2, the V gene TRBV21-1; the DNA was not compared with TRBD1, the D call given in the table. TRBV21-1 is annotated as a pseudogene. CDR3 size: 18 residues. The CDR3 bases are TGTGCCAGCAGCTGGGGCCTGTTAATTCAGGGGGCTAACTATGGCTACACCTTC. Translated: CASSWGLLIQGANYGYTF.

The rearrangement joins TRBV9 to TRBJ2-2; TRBD1 matches 11 bases. This CDR3 has 16 residues. V shed 4 bases, J shed 4 bases, and the junction held 6 bases outside the gene matches. Germline V gives CDR1 SGDLS, CDR2 YYNGEE. DNA for the CDR3: TGTGCCAGCAGCTTCTCGGGACAGGGGGGCACCGGGGAGCTGTTTTTT. Its protein product is CASSFSGQGGTGELFF.

The V gene is TRBV28, the J gene TRBJ1-1; D is ambiguous. V was clipped by 5 bases and J by 0 bases, with 16 bases between them. The CDR3 totals 16 residues. Germline loops: CDR1 MDHEN, CDR2 SYDVKM. CDR3 sequence (DNA): TGTGCCAGCAGTCCTAGTCCGCGGGCCATGAACACTGAAGCTTTCTTT. It codes for CASSPSPRAMNTEAFF.